This T cell receptor beta chain was recorded in a study of blood T cell repertoires in COVID-19. Study-level background: The United States, Italy and Spain provided the acute and convalescent COVID-19 samples.

Produced via immunoSEQ multiplex PCR; TCRdb's table is partial and in-frame only. The sample includes nearly 95,000 clones, roughly 84% of them seen just once. CDR3 size: 14 residues. Trimming pared 5 bases from V and 0 bases from J, leaving 10 bases between. CDR1 and CDR2 (germline): SGHRS, YFSETQ. The source is a woman older than 75 with acute or convalescent COVID-19. V usage is TRBV5-1 and J usage is TRBJ2-3, with D possibly matching TRBD2 (6 bases). Sequencing was performed on peripheral blood. The CDR3 sequence: CASREGPSTDTQYF. DNA for the CDR3: TGCGCCAGCAGGGAGGGGCCAAGCACAGATACGCAGTATTTT.